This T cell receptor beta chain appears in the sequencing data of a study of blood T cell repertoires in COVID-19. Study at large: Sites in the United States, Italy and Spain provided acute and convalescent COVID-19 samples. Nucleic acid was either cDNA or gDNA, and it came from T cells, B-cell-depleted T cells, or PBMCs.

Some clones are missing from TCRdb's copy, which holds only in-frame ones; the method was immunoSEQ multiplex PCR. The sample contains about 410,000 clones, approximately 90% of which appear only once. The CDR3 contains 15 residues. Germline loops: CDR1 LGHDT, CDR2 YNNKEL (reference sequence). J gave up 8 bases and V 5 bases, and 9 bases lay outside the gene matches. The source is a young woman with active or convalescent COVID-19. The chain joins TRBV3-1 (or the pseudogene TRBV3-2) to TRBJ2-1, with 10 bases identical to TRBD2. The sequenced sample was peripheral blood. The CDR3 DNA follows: TGTGCCAGCAGCGATGGACTAGCGGCGGGAGATGAGCAGTTCTTC. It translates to CASSDGLAAGDEQFF.